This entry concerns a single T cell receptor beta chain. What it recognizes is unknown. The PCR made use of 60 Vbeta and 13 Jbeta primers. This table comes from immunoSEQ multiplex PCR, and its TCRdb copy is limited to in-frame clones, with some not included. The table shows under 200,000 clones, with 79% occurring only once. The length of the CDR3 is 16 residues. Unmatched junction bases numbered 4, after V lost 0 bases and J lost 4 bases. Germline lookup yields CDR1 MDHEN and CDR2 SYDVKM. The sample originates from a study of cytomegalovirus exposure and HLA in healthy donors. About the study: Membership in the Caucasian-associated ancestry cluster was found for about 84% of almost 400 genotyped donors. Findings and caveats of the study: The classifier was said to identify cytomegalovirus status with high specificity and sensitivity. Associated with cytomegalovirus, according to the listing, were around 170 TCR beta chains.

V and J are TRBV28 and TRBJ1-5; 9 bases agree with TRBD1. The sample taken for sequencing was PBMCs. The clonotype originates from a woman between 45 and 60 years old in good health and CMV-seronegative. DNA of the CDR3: TGTGCCAGCAGTTTATGGGGACAGGGAAATAATCAGCCCCAGCATTTT. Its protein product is CASSLWGQGNNQPQHF.